The rows below give T cell receptor beta chains drawn from one sample of a study of blood T cell repertoires in COVID-19. Sequencing was performed with immunoSEQ multiplex PCR; in TCRdb, only in-frame clones are kept and a portion is missing. The sample gives about 480,000 clones, 75% to 90% of which show up once; around 0.95% is in the top ten. The sequencing sample was made of peripheral blood. These receptors came from a man between 18 and 35 years old with COVID-19, enrolled during active disease. Both conserved end residues are part of each CDR3. Each record gives: V gene, CDR3 length, D gene, J gene, clone size, CDR3 protein, CDR3 DNA. A D gene is named only where the DNA matches it firmly. The size field is filled for only some rows; it gives once, few, many or a size class.

v_gene: TRBV19; len: 13; d_gene: TRBD1; j_gene: TRBJ2-7; abundance: .; CDR3aa: CASSRTGGYEQYF; CDR3nt: TGTGCCAGTAGTAGAACAGGGGGGTACGAGCAGTACTTC
v_gene: TRBV3-1/TRBV3-2; len: 13; d_gene: .; j_gene: TRBJ1-1; abundance: .; CDR3aa: CASRWRANTEAFF; CDR3nt: TGTGCCAGCAGATGGAGGGCGAACACTGAAGCTTTCTTT
v_gene: TRBV2; len: 14; d_gene: .; j_gene: TRBJ2-5; abundance: .; CDR3aa: CASSERGNQETQYF; CDR3nt: TGTGCCAGCAGTGAAAGGGGGAACCAAGAGACCCAGTACTTC
v_gene: TRBV11-2; len: 16; d_gene: TRBD1; j_gene: TRBJ2-1; abundance: .; CDR3aa: CASSLGGRGRINEQFF; CDR3nt: TGTGCCAGCAGCTTAGGGGGCAGGGGGCGTATCAATGAGCAGTTCTTC
v_gene: TRBV14; len: 15; d_gene: .; j_gene: TRBJ1-6; abundance: few; CDR3aa: CASSQERRGTSPLHF; CDR3nt: TGTGCCAGCAGCCAAGAGAGGCGAGGAACGTCACCCCTCCACTTT
v_gene: TRBV27; len: 19; d_gene: TRBD1; j_gene: TRBJ1-4; abundance: .; CDR3aa: CASTEIAGTGRFIGEKLFF; CDR3nt: TGTGCCAGCACCGAAATCGCCGGGACAGGGCGCTTTATCGGGGAAAAACTGTTTTTT
v_gene: TRBV4-1; len: 13; d_gene: .; j_gene: TRBJ2-7; abundance: once; CDR3aa: CASSLPSSYEQYF; CDR3nt: TGCGCCAGCAGCCTACCTAGTTCCTACGAGCAGTACTTC
v_gene: TRBV2; len: 15; d_gene: .; j_gene: TRBJ2-1; abundance: .; CDR3aa: CASENTRDFVGEQFF; CDR3nt: TGTGCCAGCGAGAACACCCGGGATTTCGTCGGTGAGCAGTTCTTC
v_gene: TRBV3-1/TRBV3-2; len: 16; d_gene: TRBD2; j_gene: TRBJ2-3; abundance: once; CDR3aa: CASSQSLAGGRDTQYF; CDR3nt: TGTGCCAGCAGCCAATCCCTAGCGGGAGGGCGAGATACGCAGTATTTT
v_gene: TRBV12-3/TRBV12-4; len: 13; d_gene: .; j_gene: TRBJ1-1; abundance: few; CDR3aa: CASSWGLGTEAFF; CDR3nt: TGTGCCAGCAGTTGGGGGCTGGGCACTGAAGCTTTCTTT
v_gene: TRBV19; len: 16; d_gene: TRBD1; j_gene: TRBJ1-1; abundance: .; CDR3aa: CASSTRDRGAWTEAFF; CDR3nt: TGTGCCAGTAGTACCAGGGACAGGGGGGCCTGGACTGAAGCTTTCTTT
v_gene: TRBV5-1; len: 14; d_gene: .; j_gene: TRBJ2-7; abundance: .; CDR3aa: CASSPGQPESEQYF; CDR3nt: TGCGCCAGCAGCCCGGGACAACCGGAGAGCGAGCAGTACTTC
v_gene: TRBV12-5; len: 13; d_gene: TRBD2; j_gene: TRBJ2-7; abundance: .; CDR3aa: CASGTPGGYEQYF; CDR3nt: TGTGCTAGTGGAACTCCGGGGGGGTACGAGCAGTACTTC
v_gene: TRBV9; len: 13; d_gene: .; j_gene: TRBJ1-4; abundance: .; CDR3aa: CASSVDGEGRLFF; CDR3nt: TGTGCCAGCAGCGTAGACGGGGAGGGGAGACTGTTTTTT
v_gene: TRBV5-1; len: 14; d_gene: .; j_gene: TRBJ2-7; abundance: .; CDR3aa: CASSPFPGADEQYF; CDR3nt: TGCGCCAGCAGCCCTTTCCCAGGGGCCGACGAGCAGTACTTC
v_gene: TRBV18; len: 16; d_gene: .; j_gene: TRBJ1-1; abundance: .; CDR3aa: CASSPGVATGNTEAFF; CDR3nt: TGTGCCAGCTCACCCGGGGTCGCGACCGGGAACACTGAAGCTTTCTTT
v_gene: TRBV3-1/TRBV3-2; len: 11; d_gene: .; j_gene: TRBJ2-5; abundance: .; CDR3aa: CAAGAVETQYF; CDR3nt: TGTGCCGCGGGGGCGGTGGAGACCCAGTACTTC